The sequence of this TCR beta chain was determined in a study of T cell responses to AZD1222 COVID-19 vaccine. Regarding the study as a whole: Baseline seropositives among AZD1222 recipients totaled only six or seven. Increases in Spike-specific TCR breadth and depth were seen after two AZD1222 doses. Among vaccine-associated CD4 TCRs, coverage spanned spike, with dominance at 160-218 and 743-854.

Profiling relied on immunoSEQ multiplex PCR, and the TCRdb table lists in-frame clones only, not all of them. The sample yields roughly 200,000 clones, about 92% seen once. Remarks on this clone: The antigen remains undetermined.

Per the germline V gene, CDR1 is LGHDT and CDR2 is YNNKEL (reference sequence). The CDR3 length is 14 residues. Trimming shortened V by 1 base and J by 10 bases, and 17 bases separated the two germline ends. The sequencing here drew on peripheral blood, taken on day 0 of MenACWY control vaccination. The receptor was isolated from an adult in good health. V gene TRBV3-1 (or the pseudogene TRBV3-2) combines with J gene TRBJ2-7; D not certain. The CDR3 DNA is TGTGCCAGCAGCCAAGCTACGAATCAGTCCCCTCAGTACTTC. Its protein product is CASSQATNQSPQYF.